This T cell receptor beta chain originates from a study of cytomegalovirus exposure and HLA in healthy donors. Study-wide findings and caveats: It was taken for granted in presence/absence analyses that sequencing depth across donors was roughly uniform. High specificity and sensitivity for cytomegalovirus status were reported for the classifier. Rare TCR sequences predominated, though certain public TCRs were found in many donors.

Comment on this clone: The antigen is undetermined.

Researchers ran the PCR with 60 Vbeta and 13 Jbeta primers. Libraries were prepared by immunoSEQ multiplex PCR; TCRdb keeps only in-frame clonotypes and omits some of them. Of about 160,000 clones in the sample, 80% to 90% are singletons; the top ten hold around 1.9%. This CDR3 comprises 14 residues. The germline gives CDR1 MNHNS, CDR2 SASEGT. With 7 bases removed from V and 4 bases from J, the gap between germline ends came to 15 bases. Source material: PBMCs. This rearrangement joins TRBV6-1 to TRBJ2-3, with D possibly being TRBD2 (7 bases). This TCR was recovered from a woman younger than 30 in good health and CMV-seronegative. CDR3: CASIEWGGPDTQYF. The CDR3 coding sequence is TGTGCCAGCATTGAGTGGGGGGGCCCAGATACGCAGTATTTT.